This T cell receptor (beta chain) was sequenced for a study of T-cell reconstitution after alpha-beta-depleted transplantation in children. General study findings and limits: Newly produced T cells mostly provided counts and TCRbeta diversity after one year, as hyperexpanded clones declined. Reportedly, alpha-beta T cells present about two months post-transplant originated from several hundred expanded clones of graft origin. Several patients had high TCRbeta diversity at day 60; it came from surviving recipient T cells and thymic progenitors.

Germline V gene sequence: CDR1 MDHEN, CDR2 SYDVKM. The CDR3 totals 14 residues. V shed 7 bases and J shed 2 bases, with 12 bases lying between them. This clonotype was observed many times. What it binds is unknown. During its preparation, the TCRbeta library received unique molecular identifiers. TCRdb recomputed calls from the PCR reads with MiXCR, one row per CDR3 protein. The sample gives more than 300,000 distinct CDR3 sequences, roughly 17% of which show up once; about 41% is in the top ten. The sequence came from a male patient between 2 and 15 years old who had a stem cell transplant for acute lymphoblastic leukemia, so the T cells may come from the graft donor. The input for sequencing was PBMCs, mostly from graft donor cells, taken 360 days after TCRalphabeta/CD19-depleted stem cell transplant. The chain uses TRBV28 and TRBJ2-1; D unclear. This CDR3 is CASIALLAYNEQFF. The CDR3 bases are TGTGCCAGCATCGCCCTCCTTGCCTACAATGAGCAGTTCTTC.